This T cell receptor (beta chain) is from a study of control samples from healthy donors and cancer patients. Clones were read by immunoSEQ multiplex PCR, and TCRdb kept only the in-frame ones, dropping some. Of 48,000 or so clones listed, approximately 93% are singletons. This CDR3 is built from 13 residues. Unmatched junction bases numbered 4, after V lost 6 bases and J lost 0 bases. Germline V gene data show CDR1 as SQVTM and CDR2 as ANQGSEA. The chain recombines TRBV29-1 with TRBJ1-2; 7 nucleotides agree with TRBD1. The TCR originated in a woman aged 45-65 years with head and neck cancer. Sample: PBMCs. Here the CDR3 DNA reads TGCAGCGTCGTACAGGGGTCTAACTATGGCTACACCTTC. It is translated as CSVVQGSNYGYTF.